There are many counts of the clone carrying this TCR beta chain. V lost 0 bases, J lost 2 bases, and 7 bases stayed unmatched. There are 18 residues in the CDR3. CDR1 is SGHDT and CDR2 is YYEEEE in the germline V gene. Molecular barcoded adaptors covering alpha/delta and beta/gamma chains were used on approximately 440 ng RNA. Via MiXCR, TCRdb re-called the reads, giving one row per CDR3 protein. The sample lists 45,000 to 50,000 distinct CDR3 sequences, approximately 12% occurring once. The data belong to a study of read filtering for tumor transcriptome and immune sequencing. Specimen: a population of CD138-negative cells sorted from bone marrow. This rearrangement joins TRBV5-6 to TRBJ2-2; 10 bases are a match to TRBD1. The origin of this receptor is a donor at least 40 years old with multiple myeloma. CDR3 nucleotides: TGTGCCAGCAGCTTGGGTCCGGGACAGGGGCCTAACACCGGGGAGCTGTTTTTT. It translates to CASSLGPGQGPNTGELFF.